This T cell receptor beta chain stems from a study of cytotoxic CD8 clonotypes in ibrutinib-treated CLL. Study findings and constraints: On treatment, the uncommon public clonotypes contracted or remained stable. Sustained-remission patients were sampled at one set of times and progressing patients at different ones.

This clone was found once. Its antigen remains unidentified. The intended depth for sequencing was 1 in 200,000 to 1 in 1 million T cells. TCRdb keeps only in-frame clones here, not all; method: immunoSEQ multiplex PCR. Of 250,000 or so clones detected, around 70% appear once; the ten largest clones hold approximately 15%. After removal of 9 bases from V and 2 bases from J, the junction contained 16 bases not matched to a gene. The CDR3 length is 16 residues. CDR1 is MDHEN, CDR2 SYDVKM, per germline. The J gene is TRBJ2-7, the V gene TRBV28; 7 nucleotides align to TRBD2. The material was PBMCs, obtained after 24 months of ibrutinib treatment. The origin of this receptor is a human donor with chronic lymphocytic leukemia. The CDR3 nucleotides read TGTGCCAGTTCTTCTAAGGGAGGGCCGATGCCCTACGAGCAGTACTTC. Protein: CASSSKGGPMPYEQYF.